This entry describes one T cell receptor (beta chain). This clone was observed once. This receptor's antigen is unknown. No much larger clone is present one base from it, and per-base qualities are unavailable. This specimen comes from a study of cytomegalovirus exposure and HLA in healthy donors (dated by TCRdb to about 2017). Study-wide context: In an earlier analysis of fewer than 750 of the donors, 276 Gb of sequence data and approximately 120 million unique TCR beta sequences from roughly 180 million T cells were reported. Among 350 to 400 genotyped donors of the cohort, an average of around 240,000 unique TCR beta nucleotide sequences were sequenced per donor, about a sixth of them non-productive. An early release that covered fewer than 800 HLA-typed donors contained approximately 300 gigabases of sequencing data and 80 million or so unique TCR sequences. In the later analysis, no new phenotypic data were used to find candidate immune exposures; instead, reliance was placed on TCR beta sequences and their occurrence across donors. The T cell repertoires of some 670 subjects were profiled by immunosequencing and related to cytomegalovirus serostatus. The number of donors typed differed by locus, with 629-630 for A, B, C, DRB1 and DQB1, about 500 for DQA1, 600 to 610 for DPA1, and roughly 450 for DPB1. High-throughput TCR immunosequencing, statistical association of individual TCRs with disease status, and machine learning were combined to predict cytomegalovirus infection status. Donor age, sex, ethnicity and CMV serostatus were compiled together with the repertoire data. Every repertoire in the discovery cohort had been generated on one and the same sequencing platform. To decide whether each TCR beta V gene segment behaved as functional or pseudogenic, an earlier analysis of 587 of the donors relied on high-throughput TCR beta sequencing. The study aimed to test whether cataloging public T cell receptors could reveal signatures of past pathogen exposure. Four or five DR-DQ haplotypes were handled as single units for association and clustering, since linkage in the cohort was strong. Genome-wide SNP genotypes for about three fifths of the 666 donors were used in a later genetic analysis, which treated that subset as a discovery cohort. Of the roughly 430 genotyped donors, about 80% fell in the genetic ancestry cluster associated with self-reported Caucasian donors. Class I and class II HLA loci were covered by the typing at four-digit resolution. A separate validation cohort of 100 to 150 different subjects was used in addition to the approximately 700-subject first cohort. In a later analysis, previously published TCR beta repertoires from 670 or so donors were re-analyzed and high-resolution HLA genotyping was added so that TCR occurrence patterns could be studied.

The library was prepared using the immunoSEQ multiplex PCR assay. A mixture of 60 forward primers for TCR Vbeta segments and 13 reverse primers for TCR Jbeta segments was used in the multiplex PCR. The CDR3 region of rearranged TCR beta genes was amplified from genomic DNA with a multiplex PCR assay. The amplified TCR beta libraries were sequenced on the Illumina HiSeq System as 87-base-pair reads. The source study handled its data this way. A later analysis tallied 75 million to 95 million unique TCR beta chains across the 640 or so repertoires, and about 12 million of those chains were shared by two or more donors. A nearest-neighbor algorithm error-corrected the raw reads and collapsed the reads into unique sequences, merging closely related sequences to remove PCR and sequencing errors. V, D and J gene segments were assigned by aligning CDR3 sequences to IMGT reference sequences. For a sequence to be retained, at least a six-nucleotide match to both a V gene segment and a J gene segment was required. Rearrangements were called productive when the CDR3 lacked stop codons and stayed in frame with V and J; all others were non-productive. CDR3 was defined by IMGT convention, running from the second conserved V-encoded cysteine to the conserved J-encoded phenylalanine. The earlier analysis of more than 450 of the donors excluded sequences that lacked an unambiguous match to a single V gene segment. In an earlier analysis of 587 of the donors, V segments were called functional above 56.7% productive rearrangements and were called segregating when the between-donor standard deviation exceeded 5%. A statistical classification framework was built for diagnosing cytomegalovirus status from the catalog of TCR beta chain sequences. In a later analysis, V and J genes were assigned by comparing TCR nucleotide sequences against IMGT/GENE-DB human TR gene sequences. Using the TCRdist pipeline, a later analysis assigned CDR3 sequences along with most-parsimonious VDJ recombination scenarios. A later analysis defined each TCR beta chain by its CDR3 amino acid sequence plus V-gene family, and excluded reads lacking a unique V-gene family. To address suspected cross-contamination and a sequencing artifact, a later analysis removed several hundred highly shared, low-generation-probability nucleotide sequences. In a later analysis, a clonal expansion index was calculated for each public chain from normalized within-repertoire ranks of inferred template counts. Generation probabilities in a later analysis came from a VDJ recombination model fitted to out-of-frame rearrangements, and those results were checked against IGoR. In a later analysis, TCR-TCR, TCR-HLA and TCR-CMV co-occurrence was scored with hypergeometric tests, and a repertoire-size bias correction was applied to TCR pairs. To estimate false discovery rates, a later analysis permuted the HLA or CMV assignments 20 times. In a later analysis, co-occurring TCRs were grouped with DBSCAN, and TCRdist sequence similarity was added when clustering was performed within HLA-allele-positive subsets. Repertoires with fewer than 30,000 or more than 120,000 public chains, plus five repertoires with anomalous nucleotide sharing, were excluded from co-occurrence clustering. The table comes from immuneACCESS by way of TCRdb, which keeps in-frame sequences with V and J called. Part of the clones is missing from these tables; in studies checked, under half for an unresolved V gene and the rest for unknown reasons. That table furnishes V, J and clone size, whereas the DNA furnished D and trimming. The sample table contains about 86,000 clones; only one count was recorded for around 79% of them. Over 12% of the sample comes from the top ten.

In total, roughly 710 healthy bone marrow donors made up the cohort. At the time of sampling, every cohort member was nominally healthy, though immune exposures that went unrecorded were likely present. The donor was CMV seropositive and was included in the group of about 290 seropositive cohort members. A peripheral blood sample was provided by each donor, and peripheral blood mononuclear cells were used for TCR beta sequencing. Genomic DNA was extracted from the blood cell samples with the Qiagen DNeasy Blood Extraction Kit. Overall study results and their limits: Because some donors lacked HLA typing at each locus, the association tests relied only on the typed subset. Sequencing depth was assumed to be roughly uniform across donors in the presence/absence analyses, though that assumption may not hold. Most TCR sequences were seen in very few donors, while some public TCRs were found in many individuals. In an earlier analysis of some 540 of the donors, most TCR beta V segments appeared in productive rearrangements about 90% or about 30% of the time, broadly matching IMGT annotations. Correlated functional status among segregating V segments might reflect linkage disequilibrium, but an unknown experimental factor could not be ruled out. A further reported finding was that TCR beta sequences accurately predicted the HLA-A and HLA-B alleles for most subjects in the first cohort. The cohort was sequenced for TCR beta chains only, and without alpha or paired-chain data the features that could be detected were limited. When HLA alleles, especially DR and DQ, strongly co-occurred, TCR associations were difficult to assign to individual alleles. In a later analysis, the rate of TCR association differed among HLA loci, with DRB1 alleles having the most associated TCRs and HLA-C alleles having the fewest. In a later analysis, HLA-associated TCR beta chains were found to be more clonally expanded and to have lower generation probabilities than equally common non-associated chains. The 87-base-pair reads could not distinguish some IMGT-functional V segments, including TRBV6-2 and TRBV6-3, so those segments were excluded. At a false discovery rate of 0.05, a later analysis linked about 17,000 TCR beta sequences to specific HLA alleles. It was suggested by the authors that the approach could potentially be generalized to other disease states and immunological phenotypes. An association between a missense DCLRE1C variant and V-gene and J-gene trimming of TCR beta chains was found in a later genetic analysis and replicated in an independent cohort. The study listed 164 TCR beta chains as associated with cytomegalovirus. CMV serostatus was the only immune exposure information available for the cohort. A later genetic analysis reported fewer N-insertions in productive TCRs among donors in an Asian-associated ancestry cluster than the roughly 700-donor mean. In both the original and validation cohorts, the classifier was reported to diagnose cytomegalovirus status with high specificity and sensitivity. Three of the identified cytomegalovirus-associated TCR beta chains were confirmed in vitro to be specific for cytomegalovirus antigens. In a later analysis, several top co-occurrence clusters were reported to appear linked to parvovirus B19, influenza, CMV and Epstein-Barr virus. According to a later analysis, most CMV-associated TCR beta chains appeared to be HLA-restricted, and the HLA associations seemed to be driven largely by CMV exposure. A cluster of highly shared sequence variants was judged likely to be a technical artifact of the sequencing pipeline. Approximately 18 rarely observed V segments, including chromosome 9 orphons, were excluded from the earlier analysis of approximately 500 of the donors because counts were too low.

CDR1 and CDR2, per the germline V gene (reference sequence), are LNHDA and SQIVND. The CDR3 contains 15 residues, cysteine and phenylalanine counted. CDR3 DNA only is kept here, 45 bases in frame from base 1. Trimming costs V 3 bases and J 4 bases, and their ends lie 12 bases apart. The source of this sequence is a woman in her forties in good health and CMV-seropositive. Material for sequencing was PBMCs. The rearrangement joined TRBV19 to TRBJ2-2; the D gene is perhaps TRBD1, on 6 matching bases. The CDR3 protein is CASSIFLRGTGELFF. In nucleotide form, the sequence is TGTGCCAGTAGTATCTTCCTCAGGGGCACCGGGGAGCTGTTTTTT. This CDR3, with the reference TRBV19 and TRBJ2-2 proteins standing in past its ends, gives the full variable domain DGGITQSPKYLFRKEGQNVTLSCEQNLNHDAMYWYRQDPGQGLRLIYYSQIVNDFQKGDIAEGYSVSREKKESFPLTVTSAQKNPTAFYLCASSIFLRGTGELFFGEGSRLTVL.